The next 20 T cell receptor beta chains were all read from a single sample in a study of blood T cell repertoires in COVID-19. TCRdb keeps only in-frame clones here, not all; method: immunoSEQ multiplex PCR. The table records some 130,000 clones, around 82% of them present only once. The sample consisted of peripheral blood. Source of these receptors: a human donor in a cohort sampled during active COVID-19.

The J gene is TRBJ1-2, the V gene TRBV18, with 12 bases aligning to TRBD1. Trimming removed 4 bases from V and 7 bases from J; junction bases left unmatched: 10. Germline CDR1 KGHSH, CDR2 LQKENI. This CDR3 spans 16 amino acids. The CDR3 is CASSRGGDRGPGGYTF. In DNA, the CDR3 is TGTGCCAGCTCACGCGGCGGGGACAGGGGGCCGGGTGGCTACACCTTC.

The V gene is TRBV18, the J gene TRBJ1-3; D is perhaps TRBD1 (6 bases). Trimming pared 6 bases from V and 0 bases from J, leaving 15 bases between. The CDR3 runs 16 residues. Germline lookup yields CDR1 KGHSH and CDR2 LQKENI. The CDR3 DNA reads TGTGCCAGCTCCCAACAGACAGGCCTCTCTGGAAACACCATATATTTT. Translation gives CASSQQTGLSGNTIYF. The full variable domain, rest sourced from reference TRBV18 and TRBJ1-3, is NAGVMQNPRHLVRRRGQEARLRCSPMKGHSHVYWYRQLPEEGLKFMVYLQKENIIDESGMPKERFSAEFPKEGPSILRIQQVVRGDSAAYFCASSQQTGLSGNTIYFGEGSWLTVV.

This chain joins TRBV6-5 and TRBJ2-2; D is possibly TRBD2 (5 bases). Germline V CDR1 and CDR2: MNHEY, SVGAGI. The V gene lost 8 bases and the J gene lost 3 bases, with 10 bases spanning the gap. CDR3 size: 13 residues. Written as DNA, the CDR3 is TGTGCCAGCTACAGAGGGCACACCGGGGAGCTGTTTTTT. Translation: CASYRGHTGELFF.

V and J are TRBV7-3 and TRBJ1-2; 12 bases map to TRBD1. Germline lookup yields CDR1 SGHTA and CDR2 FQGTGA. The CDR3 runs 16 residues. V dropped 5 bases and J dropped 8; count of bases not matched to a gene: 12. CDR3 loop: CASSATPGTGGAGYTF. CDR3 nucleotides: TGTGCCAGCAGCGCCACCCCCGGGACAGGGGGCGCAGGCTACACCTTC.

The chain combines TRBV10-3 with TRBJ2-5; TRBD2 matches 7 bases. The germline V gene encodes CDR1 ENHRY and CDR2 SYGVKD. V lost 0 bases and J lost 5; bases outside the gene matches: 12. The CDR3 has 17 amino acids. The CDR3 here is CAISESLVSGVRETQYF. CDR3 nucleotide sequence: TGTGCCATCAGTGAGTCGTTAGTAAGCGGGGTCCGGGAGACCCAGTACTTC.

V usage is TRBV4-2 and J usage is TRBJ2-3; unclear D gene. Germline V gene sequence: CDR1 LGHNA, CDR2 YNFKEQ. This CDR3 is built from 13 residues. The ends were cut back, 0 bases at V and 4 bases at J, with 5 bases in the middle. CDR3 in amino acids: CASSQESADTQYF. DNA for the CDR3: TGTGCCAGCAGCCAAGAGAGTGCAGATACGCAGTATTTT.

This clone was observed a few times. The chain links TRBV2 to TRBJ1-2; TRBD1 matches 12 bases. CDR3 length: 17 residues. Trimming cost V 0 bases and J 4 bases; bases outside gene matches: 6. Germline V gene sequence: CDR1 SNHLY, CDR2 FYNNEI. DNA of the CDR3: TGTGCCAGCAGTGAAGCACTGGGACAGGGGGCCCTCTATGGCTACACCTTC. Protein sequence: CASSEALGQGALYGYTF.

This clone has only one observation. The gene calls are TRBV5-1 and TRBJ1-1, with a possible D match to TRBD1 (6 bases). Trimming pared 0 bases from V and 11 bases from J, leaving 14 bases between. There are 13 residues in the CDR3. Germline V gives CDR1 SGHRS, CDR2 YFSETQ. CDR3 region: CASSLGRQADAFF. The CDR3 nucleotides read TGCGCCAGCAGCTTGGGCAGACAGGCAGACGCTTTCTTT. The full variable domain, completed using reference TRBV5-1 and TRBJ1-1, is KAGVTQTPRYLIKTRGQQVTLSCSPISGHRSVSWYQQTPGQGLQFLFEYFSETQRNKGNFPGRFSGRQFSNSRSEMNVSTLELGDSALYLCASSLGRQADAFFGQGTRLTVV.

The V call is TRBV10-1, the J call TRBJ2-7; 7 nucleotides line up with TRBD1. CDR3 length equals 16 residues. Germline-derived CDR1 and CDR2 are WNHNN and SYGVQD (reference sequence). Trimming took 4 bases from V and 0 from J; bases not matched to a gene: 9. CDR3 loop: CASSVRQGRCSYEQYV. The CDR3 nucleotides read TGCGCCAGCAGTGTTCGACAGGGAAGATGCTCCTACGAGCAGTACGTC.

The chain links TRBV13 to TRBJ2-3, with 7 bases fitting TRBD2. CDR3 length equals 15 residues. From germline, CDR1 is PRHDT and CDR2 FYEKMQ (reference sequence). Trimming cost V 2 bases and J 0 bases; bases outside gene matches: 2. Written as DNA, the CDR3 is TGTGCCAGCAGCTTAAAACTAGCGAGCACAGATACGCAGTATTTT. Translation gives CASSLKLASTDTQYF.

This rearrangement joins TRBV2 to TRBJ2-1; the match to TRBD2 covers 9 bases. Germline CDR1 SNHLY, CDR2 FYNNEI. The length of the CDR3 is 16 residues. Trimming removed 5 bases from V and 2 bases from J; junction bases left unmatched: 7. This chain's CDR3 is CASSPAAGGPYNEQFF. The CDR3 region has the DNA TGTGCCAGCAGTCCGGCTGCGGGGGGGCCCTACAATGAGCAGTTCTTC.

The chain has TRBV13 and TRBJ1-2; D gene uncertain. V lost 4 bases to trimming and J lost 13 bases, with 16 bases between them. Per germline, CDR1 PRHDT and CDR2 FYEKMQ (reference sequence). The CDR3 runs to 12 residues. For the CDR3, the DNA is TGTGCCAGCAGCTCCGAAAGGAGGAGGGCCACCTTC. It codes for CASSSERRRATF.

The rearrangement links TRBV6-5 to TRBJ2-3, with 9 positions matching TRBD2. The J segment lost 1 base and the V segment lost 4 bases, leaving 6 bases of the junction unmatched. The CDR3 extends over 16 amino acids. Germline V gene sequence: CDR1 MNHEY, CDR2 SVGAGI. Here the CDR3 reads CASSFSSGTGTDTQYF. For the CDR3, the DNA is TGTGCCAGCAGTTTTTCTAGCGGGACCGGCACAGATACGCAGTATTTT.

The rearrangement joins TRBV3-1 (or the pseudogene TRBV3-2) to TRBJ1-2, with 8 bases matching TRBD1. Trimming removed 2 bases from V and 8 bases from J; junction bases left unmatched: 10. Germline assignment: CDR1 LGHDT and CDR2 YNNKEL (reference sequence). This CDR3 has 15 residues. The DNA for the CDR3 is TGTGCCAGCAGCCAATTCTCCGGGACAGGTAGCGGCTACACCTTC. It translates to CASSQFSGTGSGYTF.

The chain has TRBV9 and TRBJ2-1; 7 positions agree with TRBD1. CDR3 size: 15 residues. The germline V gene has CDR1 SGDLS and CDR2 YYNGEE. V lost 4 bases to trimming and J lost 3 bases; unmatched junction nucleotides: 7. The CDR3 loop reads CASSPLGTDYNEQFF. CDR3 nucleotides: TGTGCCAGCAGCCCATTGGGGACAGACTACAATGAGCAGTTCTTC.

The chain links TRBV6-2 or TRBV6-3 to TRBJ1-5, with 7 bases lining up with TRBD1. CDR1 and CDR2 (germline): MNHEY, SVGEGT. The J segment lost 4 bases and the V segment lost 6 bases, leaving 9 bases of the junction unmatched. This CDR3 has 15 residues. The CDR3 here is CASSPLVTGNQPQHF. Here the CDR3 DNA reads TGTGCCAGCAGCCCCCTCGTGACAGGGAATCAGCCCCAGCATTTT.

The rearrangement joins TRBV19 to TRBJ2-2, with D perhaps matching TRBD2 (6 bases). CDR3 size: 14 residues. The V end lost 6 bases, the J end lost 1 base, and 9 bases lay between the germline ends. Germline loops: CDR1 LNHDA, CDR2 SQIVND (reference sequence). The CDR3, as DNA: TGTGCCAGTAGGGGACTCCAGAACACCGGGGAGCTGTTTTTT. Translated, it gives CASRGLQNTGELFF.

The chain links TRBV27 to TRBJ1-2; D is uncertain. V dropped 10 bases and J dropped 2 bases, with 23 bases sitting between them. Germline CDR1 MNHEY, CDR2 SMNVEV (reference sequence). The CDR3 runs 16 residues. This CDR3 is CATLPGISDWNYGYTF. In nucleotides, the CDR3 is TGTGCCACCTTGCCGGGTATATCGGACTGGAACTATGGCTACACCTTC.

The CDR3 is CASSVRQGGPSSYNSPLHF. CDR3 sequence (DNA): TGTGCCAGCAGCGTGAGGCAGGGGGGTCCGAGCTCCTATAATTCACCCCTCCACTTT. This chain uses TRBV7-2 with TRBJ1-6; 7 bases align to TRBD1. Trimming removed 5 bases from V and 0 bases from J; junction bases left unmatched: 13. Germline V gives CDR1 SGHTA, CDR2 FQGNSA. This CDR3 contains 19 residues.

The chain couples TRBV19 to TRBJ2-3; possible D gene TRBD2, 5 bases. Trimming took off 5 bases at V and 2 bases at J, with 8 bases between the two ends. Germline CDR1 and CDR2: LNHDA and SQIVND (reference sequence). This CDR3 spans 13 amino acids. This CDR3 reads CASSVDSTDTQYF. In DNA form, the CDR3 reads TGTGCCAGTAGTGTGGACTCCACAGATACGCAGTATTTT. Looking up the rest from reference TRBV19 and TRBJ2-3 gives the full variable domain: DGGITQSPKYLFRKEGQNVTLSCEQNLNHDAMYWYRQDPGQGLRLIYYSQIVNDFQKGDIAEGYSVSREKKESFPLTVTSAQKNPTAFYLCASSVDSTDTQYFGPGTRLTVL.